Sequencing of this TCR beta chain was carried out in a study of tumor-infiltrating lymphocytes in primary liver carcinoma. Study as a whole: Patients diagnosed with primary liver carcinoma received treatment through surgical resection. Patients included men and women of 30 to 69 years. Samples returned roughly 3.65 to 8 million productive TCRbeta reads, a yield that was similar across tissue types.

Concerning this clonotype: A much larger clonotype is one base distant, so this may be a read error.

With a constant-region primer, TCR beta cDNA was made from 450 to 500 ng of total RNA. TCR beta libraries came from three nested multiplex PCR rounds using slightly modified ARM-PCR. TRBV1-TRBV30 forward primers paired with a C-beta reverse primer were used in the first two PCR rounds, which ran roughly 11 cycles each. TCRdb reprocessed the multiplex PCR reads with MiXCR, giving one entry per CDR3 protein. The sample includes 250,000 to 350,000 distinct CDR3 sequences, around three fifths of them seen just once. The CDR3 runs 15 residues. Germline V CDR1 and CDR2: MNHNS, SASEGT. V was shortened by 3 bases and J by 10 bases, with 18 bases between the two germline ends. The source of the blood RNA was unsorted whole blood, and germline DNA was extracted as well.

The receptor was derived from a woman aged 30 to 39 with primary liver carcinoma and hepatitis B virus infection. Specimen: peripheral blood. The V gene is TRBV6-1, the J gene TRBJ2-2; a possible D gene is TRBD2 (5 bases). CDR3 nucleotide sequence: TGTGCCAGCAGTGATCACGGGATCCCCGTTGAGGAGCTGTTTTTT. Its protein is CASSDHGIPVEELFF.